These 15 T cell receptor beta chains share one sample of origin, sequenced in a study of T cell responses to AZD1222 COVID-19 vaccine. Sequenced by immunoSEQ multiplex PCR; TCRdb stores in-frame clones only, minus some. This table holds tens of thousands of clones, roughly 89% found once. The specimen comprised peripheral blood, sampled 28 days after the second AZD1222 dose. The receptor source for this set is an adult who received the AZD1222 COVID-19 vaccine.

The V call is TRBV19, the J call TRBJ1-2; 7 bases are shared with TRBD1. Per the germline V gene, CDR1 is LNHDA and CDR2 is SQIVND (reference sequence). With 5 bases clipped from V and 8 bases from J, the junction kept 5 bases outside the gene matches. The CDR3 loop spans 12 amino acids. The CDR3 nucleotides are TGTGCCAGTAGTCCCCGACAGGGCGGCTACACCTTC. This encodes CASSPRQGGYTF.

The CDR3 DNA sequence: TGTGCCAGTAGTATGGTGGAACTCCGTGGCTACACCTTC. It specifies CASSMVELRGYTF. The V gene is TRBV19, the J gene TRBJ1-2, with D hard to call. Per germline, CDR1 LNHDA and CDR2 SQIVND (reference sequence). V was cut by 3 bases and J by 7 bases, with 12 bases left in between. This CDR3 region has 13 residues.

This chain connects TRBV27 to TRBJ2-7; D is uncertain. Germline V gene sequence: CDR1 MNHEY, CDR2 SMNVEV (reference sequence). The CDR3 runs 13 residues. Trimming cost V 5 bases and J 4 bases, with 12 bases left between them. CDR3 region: CASSRDGEYEQYF. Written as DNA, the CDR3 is TGTGCCAGCAGTAGAGATGGGGAATACGAGCAGTACTTC.

For the CDR3, the DNA is TGTGCCAGTAGGAGGGAGGGTAGCAATCAGCCCCAGCATTTT. Amino acid sequence: CASRREGSNQPQHF. The chain uses TRBV19 and TRBJ1-5, with unresolved D. Germline CDR1 reads LNHDA; CDR2 reads SQIVND (reference sequence). The CDR3 loop spans 14 amino acids. Trimming took off 6 bases at V and 0 bases at J, with 9 bases between the two ends.

CDR3: CASSAMTGGRNTIYF. For the CDR3, the DNA is TGTGCCAGCAGTGCGATGACAGGGGGCCGAAACACCATATATTTT. The gene calls are TRBV2 and TRBJ1-3; 10 nucleotides align to TRBD1. This CDR3 comprises 15 residues. The germline CDR1 and CDR2 sequences are SNHLY and FYNNEI. V lost 4 bases, J lost 5 bases, and 5 bases stayed unmatched.

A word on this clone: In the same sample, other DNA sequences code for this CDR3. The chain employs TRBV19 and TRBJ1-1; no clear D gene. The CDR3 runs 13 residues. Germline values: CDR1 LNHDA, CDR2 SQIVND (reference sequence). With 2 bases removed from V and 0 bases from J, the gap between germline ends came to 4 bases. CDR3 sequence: CASSIQVNTEAFF. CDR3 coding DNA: TGTGCCAGTAGTATACAGGTGAACACTGAAGCTTTCTTT.

CDR3 sequence (DNA): TGTGCCAGCAGCGCCGACGGGGACACTGAAGCTTTCTTT. Residues: CASSADGDTEAFF. This chain uses TRBV9 with TRBJ1-1, with D hard to call. V gave up 3 bases and J gave up 3 bases, with 9 bases separating them. CDR1 is SGDLS, CDR2 YYNGEE, per germline. The CDR3 consists of 13 residues.

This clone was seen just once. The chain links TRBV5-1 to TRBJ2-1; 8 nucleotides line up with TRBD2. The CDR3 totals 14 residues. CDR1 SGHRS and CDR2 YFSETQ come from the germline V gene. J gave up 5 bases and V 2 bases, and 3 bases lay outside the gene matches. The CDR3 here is CASSFQRGHNEQFF. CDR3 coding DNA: TGCGCCAGCAGCTTCCAGCGGGGGCACAATGAGCAGTTCTTC.

CDR3 DNA: TGTGCCAGCAGTAAGCGTGATACGCAGTATTTT. Translating gives CASSKRDTQYF. The chain links TRBV12-3 or TRBV12-4 to TRBJ2-3, with D hard to call. V gave up 5 bases and J gave up 6 bases, with 6 bases separating them. The CDR3 length is 11 residues.

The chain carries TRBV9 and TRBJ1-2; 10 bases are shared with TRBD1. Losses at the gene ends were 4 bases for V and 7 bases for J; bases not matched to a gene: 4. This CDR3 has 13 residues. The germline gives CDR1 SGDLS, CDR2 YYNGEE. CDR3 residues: CASSPWDRGGYTF. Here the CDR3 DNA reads TGTGCCAGCAGCCCCTGGGACAGGGGTGGCTACACCTTC.

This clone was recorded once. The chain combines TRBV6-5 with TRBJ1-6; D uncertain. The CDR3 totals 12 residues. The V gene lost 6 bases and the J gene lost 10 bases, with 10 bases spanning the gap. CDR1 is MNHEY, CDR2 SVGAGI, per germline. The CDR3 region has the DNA TGTGCCAGCAGATTAATGAGCTCACCCCTCCACTTT. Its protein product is CASRLMSSPLHF.

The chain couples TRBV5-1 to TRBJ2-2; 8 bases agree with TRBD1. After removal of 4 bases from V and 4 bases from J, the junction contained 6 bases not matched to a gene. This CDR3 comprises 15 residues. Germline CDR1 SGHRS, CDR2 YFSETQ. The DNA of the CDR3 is TGCGCCAGCAGCCCCCGGCAGGGGGCCACCGGGGAGCTGTTTTTT. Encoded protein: CASSPRQGATGELFF.

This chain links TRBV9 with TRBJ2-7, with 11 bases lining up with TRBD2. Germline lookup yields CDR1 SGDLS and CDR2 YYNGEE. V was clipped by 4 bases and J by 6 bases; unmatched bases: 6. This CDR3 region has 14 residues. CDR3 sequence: CASSPIAGGGEQYF. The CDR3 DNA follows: TGTGCCAGCAGCCCGATAGCGGGGGGGGGCGAGCAGTACTTC.

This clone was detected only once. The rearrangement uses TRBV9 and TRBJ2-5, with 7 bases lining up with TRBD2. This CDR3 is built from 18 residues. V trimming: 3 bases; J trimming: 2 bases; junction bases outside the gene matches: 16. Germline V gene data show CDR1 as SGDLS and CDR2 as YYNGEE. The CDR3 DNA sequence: TGTGCCAGCAGCGCGGGACTATATTGGGAGACACGACAAGAGACCCAGTACTTC. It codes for CASSAGLYWETRQETQYF. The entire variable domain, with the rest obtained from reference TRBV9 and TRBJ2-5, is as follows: DSGVTQTPKHLITATGQRVTLRCSPRSGDLSVYWYQQSLDQGLQFLIQYYNGEERAKGNILERFSAQQFPDLHSELNLSSLELGDSALYFCASSAGLYWETRQETQYFGPGTRLLVL.

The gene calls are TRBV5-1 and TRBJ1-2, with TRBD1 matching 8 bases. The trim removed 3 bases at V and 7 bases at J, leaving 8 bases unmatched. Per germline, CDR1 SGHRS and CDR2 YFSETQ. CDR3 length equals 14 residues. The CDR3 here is CASSSTRDRSGYTF. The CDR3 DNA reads TGCGCCAGCAGCTCAACTCGGGACAGGTCTGGCTACACCTTC.